Listed here are 32 T cell receptor beta chains from one sample, sequenced in a study of T-cell memory formation after mild COVID-19. TCRdb independently ran MiXCR on the 5' RACE reads; one entry per CDR3 protein. In the table there are roughly 130,000 distinct CDR3 sequences, about a sixth of which are singletons. Input material: PBMCs or a T cell subset sorted from them (not recorded which). All receptors come from a man aged 18-30 years who had mild COVID-19 (a few samples of this study predate the infection). Cell type and time point are not known.

This clonotype was counted once. The junction shows a germline mismatch at one end, possibly a read error. The chain couples TRBV30 to TRBJ1-2; no reliable D call. The CDR3 covers 13 residues. Germline V CDR1 and CDR2: GTSNPN, SVGIG (reference sequence). CDR3 sequence: CAWALKGVWSGRF. The CDR3 DNA follows: TGTGCCTGGGCATTGAAGGGCGTGTGGTCAGGTCGCTTC.

This chain uses TRBV5-1 with TRBJ1-1; 7 nucleotides line up with TRBD1. J was trimmed by 1 base and V by 0 bases; bases with no gene match: 6. Germline V gives CDR1 SGHRS, CDR2 YFSETQ. The CDR3 extends over 16 amino acids. CDR3 bases: TGCGCCAGCAGCTTGGGAGGGGACAGAGGGAACACTGAAGCTTTCTTT. Its protein product is CASSLGGDRGNTEAFF.

A few counts support this clonotype. V and J are TRBV9 and TRBJ2-3; no firm D call. Germline assignment: CDR1 SGDLS and CDR2 YYNGEE. This CDR3 spans 12 amino acids. V lost 1 base and J 7 bases, leaving 7 bases between the germline ends. CDR3 loop: CASSVHEYTQYF. The CDR3, as DNA: TGTGCCAGCAGCGTACATGAGTATACGCAGTATTTT.

This clonotype was seen only a few times. V is TRBV7-2 and J is TRBJ1-1; 12 bases align to TRBD1. This CDR3 spans 13 amino acids. Germline CDR1 is SGHTA and CDR2 is FQGNSA. V lost 5 bases, J lost 10 bases, and 5 bases stayed unmatched. The CDR3 nucleotides read TGTGCCAGCAGCCCCGGGACAGGGGGCTTAGCTTTCTTT. This codes for CASSPGTGGLAFF.

In its sample, this clonotype was seen a few times. The V gene is TRBV11-1, the J gene TRBJ2-5; the D is unclear. From germline, CDR1 is SGHAT and CDR2 FQDESV (reference sequence). Trimming pared 1 base from V and 6 bases from J, leaving 9 bases between. The CDR3 is 13 residues long. For the CDR3, the DNA is TGTGCCAGCAGCTTAGGGCTGGGAAAGACCCAGTACTTC. Its translation: CASSLGLGKTQYF.

About this clonotype itself: A read error is possible here, since a much larger clone lies one base away. The chain employs TRBV7-8 and TRBJ2-5; D gene ambiguous. CDR1 is SGHVS and CDR2 is FQNEAQ in the germline V gene. This CDR3 is built from 16 residues. V was pared by 0 bases and J by 5 bases, with 16 bases between. CDR3 region: CASSLARQFVRETQYF. CDR3 bases: TGTGCCAGCAGCTTAGCCCGCCAGTTTGTTAGGGAGACCCAGTACTTC. The entire variable domain, with the rest obtained from reference TRBV7-8 and TRBJ2-5, is as follows: GAGVSQSPRYKVAKRGQDVALRCDPISGHVSLFWYQQALGQGPEFLTYFQNEAQLDKSGLPSDRFFAERPEGSVSTLKIQRTQQEDSAVYLCASSLARQFVRETQYFGPGTRLLVL.

This sequence joins TRBV7-2 and TRBJ1-1, with D unresolved. Trimming shortened V by 2 bases and J by 4 bases, and 11 bases separated the two germline ends. This CDR3 contains 14 residues. In germline, CDR1 is SGHTA, CDR2 FQGNSA. This CDR3 reads CASSLRGASTEAFF. The CDR3 nucleotides are TGTGCCAGCAGCTTACGGGGTGCGAGCACTGAAGCTTTCTTT. Variable domain in full (rest from reference TRBV7-2 and TRBJ1-1): GAGVSQSPSNKVTEKGKDVELRCDPISGHTALYWYRQSLGQGLEFLIYFQGNSAPDKSGLPSDRFSAERTGGSVSTLTIQRTQQEDSAVYLCASSLRGASTEAFFGQGTRLTVV.

This clonotype was counted a few times. The rearrangement uses TRBV24-1 and TRBJ2-5; D unresolved. Germline lookup yields CDR1 KGHDR and CDR2 SFDVKD. V was clipped by 4 bases and J by 5 bases, with 10 bases between them. The CDR3 runs 13 residues. The CDR3 DNA is TGTGCCACCAGTGACAGCTTCCACGAGACCCAGTACTTC. As protein: CATSDSFHETQYF.

V gene TRBV18 combines with J gene TRBJ2-3; D tentatively fits TRBD1 or TRBD2 (5 bases each). This CDR3 contains 16 residues. Trimming left V 10 bases short and J 0 bases short, with 20 bases between. Germline assignment: CDR1 KGHSH and CDR2 LQKENI. CDR3 DNA: TGTGCCACATCCCATGTCGGGGCAGCCAGCACAGATACGCAGTATTTT. Translating it yields CATSHVGAASTDTQYF. Combining the CDR3 with reference TRBV18 and TRBJ2-3 gives the whole variable domain NAGVMQNPRHLVRRRGQEARLRCSPMKGHSHVYWYRQLPEEGLKFMVYLQKENIIDESGMPKERFSAEFPKEGPSILRIQQVVRGDSAAYFCATSHVGAASTDTQYFGPGTRLTVL.

The chain couples TRBV7-2 to TRBJ2-5; no reliable D call. The germline gives CDR1 SGHTA, CDR2 FQGNSA. The CDR3 loop spans 16 amino acids. The germline V and J ends were trimmed by 1 base and 5 bases, with 17 bases remaining between them. The CDR3 is CASSLEARAGGETQYF. The CDR3 DNA sequence: TGTGCCAGCAGCTTAGAGGCCCGTGCCGGCGGCGAGACCCAGTACTTC.

This clonotype came up a few times. The chain recombines TRBV5-1 with TRBJ2-2, with D perhaps matching TRBD1 (6 bases). The CDR3 spans 14 residues. The V and J ends lost 4 bases and 5 bases respectively, with 12 bases between them. Germline CDR1 and CDR2: SGHRS and YFSETQ. The CDR3 DNA sequence: TGCGCCAGCAGCGGGCAGGGGCGTACCGGGGAGCTGTTTTTT. It is translated as CASSGQGRTGELFF.

In this sample, this clonotype turned up a few times. This sequence joins TRBV4-3 and TRBJ2-5; D is ambiguous. V was trimmed by 0 bases and J by 1 base, leaving 3 bases between them. Germline CDR1 reads LGHNA; CDR2 reads YSLEER. The CDR3 totals 13 residues. In DNA, the CDR3 is TGCGCCAGCAGCCAAGACAGCCAAGAGACCCAGTACTTC. Amino acids: CASSQDSQETQYF.

CDR3 protein: CASNGGGTEAFF. The CDR3 coding sequence is TGTGCCAGCAACGGGGGGGGGACTGAAGCTTTCTTT. The genes are TRBV12-3 or TRBV12-4 and TRBJ1-1, with D perhaps TRBD1 (5 bases). Trimming took off 7 bases at V and 5 bases at J, with 11 bases between the two ends. The CDR3 has 12 amino acids.

J is TRBJ2-1 and V is TRBV2; D may be TRBD1 (6 bases). The CDR3 runs 15 residues. From germline, CDR1 is SNHLY and CDR2 FYNNEI. With 2 bases removed from V and 9 bases from J, the gap between germline ends came to 17 bases. CDR3 sequence reads: CASSEIGPAGAEQFF. The DNA for the CDR3 is TGTGCCAGCAGTGAAATTGGGCCAGCAGGGGCTGAGCAGTTCTTC.

The chain carries TRBV28 and TRBJ1-6, with 9 bases lining up with TRBD1. The CDR3 is 15 amino acids. With 5 bases clipped from V and 9 bases from J, the junction kept 8 bases outside the gene matches. Germline lookup yields CDR1 MDHEN and CDR2 SYDVKM. For the CDR3, the DNA is TGTGCCAGCAGTAAGGGAACAGGGGGCTCTTCACCCCTCCACTTT. This encodes CASSKGTGGSSPLHF.

This chain joins TRBV7-3 and TRBJ2-1; the match to TRBD1 covers 9 bases. This CDR3 contains 13 residues. Trimming cost V 4 bases and J 9 bases; bases outside gene matches: 4. CDR1 and CDR2 (germline): SGHTA, FQGTGA. CDR3 loop: CASSSGQGGEQFF. CDR3 bases: TGTGCCAGCAGCTCGGGACAGGGCGGTGAGCAGTTCTTC.

In its sample, this clonotype was seen a few times. The chain combines TRBV3-1 with TRBJ1-6; perhaps TRBD1 as D (5 bases). The V gene lost 1 base and the J gene lost 9 bases, with 13 bases spanning the gap. The germline V gene encodes CDR1 LGHDT and CDR2 YNNKEL (reference sequence). This CDR3 spans 15 amino acids. Here the CDR3 reads CASSQVGGFSSPLHF. In nucleotides, the CDR3 is TGTGCCAGCAGCCAAGTCGGGGGGTTTAGTTCACCCCTCCACTTT.

This clonotype was counted between two and nine times. The chain has TRBV7-3 and TRBJ2-3; D is possibly TRBD2 (5 bases). CDR3 length: 14 residues. V lost 4 bases and J lost 5, with 13 bases in between. The germline gives CDR1 SGHTA, CDR2 FQGTGA. CDR3 sequence (DNA): TGTGCCAGCAGCTCGAATCATGGAGGAGATACGCAGTATTTT. Protein product: CASSSNHGGDTQYF.

The V gene is TRBV7-8, the J gene TRBJ2-3; a weak D match, TRBD1 (6 bases). Deletions cut 5 bases from V and 4 bases from J, with 22 bases between. The CDR3 is made up of 17 amino acids. Germline V gene data show CDR1 as SGHVS and CDR2 as FQNEAQ. Here the CDR3 DNA reads TGTGCCAGCAGCCTACGCCGGCCGAGAACAGGGTCAGATACGCAGTATTTT. It codes for CASSLRRPRTGSDTQYF.

The rearrangement joins TRBV11-2 to TRBJ2-7, with a tentative D call TRBD2 (6 bases). CDR3 length equals 14 residues. Trimming pared 5 bases from V and 7 bases from J, leaving 18 bases between. Germline values: CDR1 SGHAT, CDR2 FQNNGV. The CDR3 here is CASSPRVGGLEQYF. CDR3 nucleotides: TGTGCCAGCAGCCCAAGGGTCGGGGGATTGGAGCAGTACTTC.

The V call is TRBV5-6, the J call TRBJ1-2; 9 bases match TRBD1. V dropped 9 bases and J dropped 2; count of bases not matched to a gene: 2. Per germline, CDR1 SGHDT and CDR2 YYEEEE. The CDR3 runs to 12 residues. CDR3 nucleotides: TGTGCCACGGGACAGGGAAACTATGGCTACACCTTC. It is translated as CATGQGNYGYTF.

The gene calls are TRBV6-2 or TRBV6-3 and TRBJ2-5; D unresolved. The V and J ends lost 1 base and 3 bases respectively, with 9 bases between them. CDR1 and CDR2 (germline): MNHEY, SVGEGT. CDR3 length equals 14 residues. The CDR3 coding sequence is TGTGCCAGCAGTTACTTCTCGGCGGAAGAGACCCAGTACTTC. This encodes CASSYFSAEETQYF.

The sample holds a few counts of this clonotype. V gene TRBV5-1 combines with J gene TRBJ2-3; D unresolved. Trimming cost V 0 bases and J 0 bases, with 8 bases left between them. The CDR3 extends over 15 amino acids. Germline CDR1 and CDR2: SGHRS and YFSETQ. The CDR3 here is CASSLATRSTDTQYF. CDR3 DNA sequence: TGCGCCAGCAGCTTGGCCACACGAAGCACAGATACGCAGTATTTT.

The chain uses TRBV20-1 and TRBJ2-5; TRBD2 matches at 8 bases. Trimming at V came to 5 bases and at J to 1 base, leaving 3 bases not matched to a gene. The germline CDR1 and CDR2 sequences are DFQATT and SNEGSKA (reference sequence). This CDR3 region has 13 residues. The CDR3 DNA is TGCAGTGCTCACCGGGGGGGCCAAGAGACCCAGTACTTC. Translating it yields CSAHRGGQETQYF.

In its sample, this clonotype was seen a few times. The chain employs TRBV3-1 and TRBJ2-7; 9 nucleotides align to TRBD1. The ends lost 1 base at V and 3 bases at J; junction bases unmatched: 4. The germline V gene has CDR1 LGHDT and CDR2 YNNKEL (reference sequence). The CDR3 length is 15 residues. The chain's CDR3 is CASSQGTGGYYEQYF. CDR3 nucleotides: TGTGCCAGCAGCCAAGGTACAGGGGGCTACTACGAGCAGTACTTC.

This clonotype was seen many times. V and J are TRBV20-1 and TRBJ2-5; 7 bases fit TRBD1. The CDR3 extends over 14 amino acids. With V trimmed by 2 bases and J by 3 bases, 6 bases remained unmatched. The V gene's germline CDR1 is DFQATT and CDR2 SNEGSKA (reference sequence). The CDR3 here is CSARWNRGKETQYF. The CDR3 nucleotides read TGCAGTGCTAGATGGAACAGGGGCAAAGAGACCCAGTACTTC.

This clonotype was seen a handful of times. The chain recombines TRBV4-2 with TRBJ2-2, with D perhaps being TRBD1 or TRBD2 (6 bases each). The germline V gene has CDR1 LGHNA and CDR2 YNFKEQ. The CDR3 runs 14 residues. The V and J ends lost 2 bases and 6 bases respectively, with 10 bases between them. Here the CDR3 reads CASSQRGESGELFF. CDR3 in DNA: TGTGCCAGCAGCCAAAGGGGGGAGTCCGGGGAGCTGTTTTTT.

This clonotype was seen a handful of times. This chain connects TRBV5-5 to TRBJ2-2; 9 positions match TRBD2. CDR1 is SGHKS and CDR2 is YYEKEE in the germline V gene (reference sequence). V trimming: 4 bases; J trimming: 5 bases; junction bases outside the gene matches: 9. The CDR3 covers 16 residues. The CDR3 region has the DNA TGTGCCAGCAGCCGTGCAGCGGGGGGTTATACCGGGGAGCTGTTTTTT. Its translation is CASSRAAGGYTGELFF.

The chain joins TRBV5-1 to TRBJ2-1; TRBD2 matches at 11 bases. V trimming: 1 base; J trimming: 5 bases; junction bases outside the gene matches: 5. In germline, CDR1 is SGHRS, CDR2 YFSETQ. The CDR3 runs 16 residues. The CDR3 coding sequence is TGCGCCAGCAGCTTGATGCTAGCGGGAGGAGACAATGAGCAGTTCTTC. Translation gives CASSLMLAGGDNEQFF.

V gene TRBV11-3 combines with J gene TRBJ1-5; the D is unclear. The CDR3 sequence is 11 residues long. The V gene lost 6 bases and the J gene lost 7 bases, with 7 bases spanning the gap. CDR1 is SGHNT, CDR2 YENEEA, per germline. The CDR3 loop is CASRESQPQHF. Written as DNA, the CDR3 is TGTGCCAGCAGGGAGAGCCAGCCCCAGCATTTT.

This clonotype was seen a handful of times. The chain has TRBV4-2 and TRBJ2-5, with D hard to call. The V and J ends lost 1 base and 3 bases respectively, with 6 bases between them. Germline V CDR1 and CDR2: LGHNA, YNFKEQ. This CDR3 is built from 13 residues. CDR3: CASSQGVEETQYF. The CDR3, as DNA: TGTGCCAGCAGCCAAGGGGTAGAAGAGACCCAGTACTTC.

This clonotype appeared a few times. The CDR3 DNA reads TGTGCCAGCAAACACCGGGGAGGTGCCTACGAGCAGTACGTC. Encoded protein: CASKHRGGAYEQYV. The chain combines TRBV6-2 or TRBV6-3 with TRBJ2-7; perhaps TRBD2 as D (6 bases). CDR1 is MNHEY and CDR2 is SVGEGT in the germline V gene. With 7 bases removed from V and 2 bases from J, the gap between germline ends came to 15 bases. The CDR3 totals 14 residues.